This TCR beta chain comes out of a study of CD8 T cells in ankylosing spondylitis. Study results and caveats: There was a TCR beta motif, made of 7 or 8 highly homologous variants, that appeared characteristic of ankylosing spondylitis blood.

This clonotype was detected many times. The antigen is unknown. MiXCR, run by TCRdb on the 5' RACE reads, gives a single entry per CDR3 protein. The sample has 700,000 to 850,000 distinct CDR3 sequences, approximately 12% seen once. The germline CDR1 and CDR2 sequences are SGHRS and YFSETQ. The CDR3 loop spans 14 amino acids. V gave up 1 base and J gave up 4 bases, with 11 bases separating them. This sequence joins TRBV5-1 and TRBJ1-1; D is possibly TRBD1 (6 bases). This receptor was identified in a male donor with ankylosing spondylitis. The material sequenced was blood, either unsorted or a sorted T cell fraction (not recorded which). The CDR3 region is CASSLTGSGTEAFF. In DNA form, the CDR3 reads TGCGCCAGCAGCTTGACAGGGAGTGGCACTGAAGCTTTCTTT.